The 3 T cell receptor beta chains in this list originate from one sample, sequenced in a study of blood T cells in healthy people across ages. The use of a sample-barcoded 5' primer and a J-beta primer mix characterized a second PCR of about 6 to 12 cycles. A single record per CDR3 protein comes from TCRdb applying MiXCR to the 5' RACE reads. The table lists roughly 1.5 million distinct CDR3 sequences, 40% to 45% of them singletons. Specimen: blood. These receptors all come from a woman aged 18-29 years in good health.

This clonotype was counted between two and nine times. The gene calls are TRBV4-2 and TRBJ1-2, with 8 bases lining up with TRBD1. V shed 0 bases, J shed 8 bases, and the junction held 11 bases outside the gene matches. Germline CDR1 and CDR2: LGHNA and YNFKEQ. The CDR3 extends over 16 amino acids. In nucleotides, the CDR3 is TGTGCCAGCAGCCAAGAAGGCAGGACAGGGAATTCGGGCTACACCTTC. This codes for CASSQEGRTGNSGYTF.

This clonotype was recorded a few times. The chain combines TRBV25-1 with TRBJ1-2; D remains unclear. Germline loops: CDR1 MGHDK, CDR2 SYGVNS. The CDR3 totals 14 residues. The germline V and J ends were trimmed by 1 base and 2 bases, with 8 bases remaining between them. DNA for the CDR3: TGTGCCAGCAGTGAATCGGGCGGGAACTATGGCTACACCTTC. Translated: CASSESGGNYGYTF.

Points on this clonotype: A clone one base away is much larger, so this may be a read error. The CDR3 DNA is TGCGCCAGCAGCCAAGATCTGACTAGCGGAGTCGACGAGCAGTACTTC. This codes for CASSQDLTSGVDEQYF. This rearrangement joins TRBV4-3 to TRBJ2-4; 9 bases align to TRBD2. The end of the DNA aligns better with TRBJ2-7, so the J call may be wrong. The CDR3 has 16 amino acids. CDR1 LGHNA and CDR2 YSLEER come from the germline V gene.